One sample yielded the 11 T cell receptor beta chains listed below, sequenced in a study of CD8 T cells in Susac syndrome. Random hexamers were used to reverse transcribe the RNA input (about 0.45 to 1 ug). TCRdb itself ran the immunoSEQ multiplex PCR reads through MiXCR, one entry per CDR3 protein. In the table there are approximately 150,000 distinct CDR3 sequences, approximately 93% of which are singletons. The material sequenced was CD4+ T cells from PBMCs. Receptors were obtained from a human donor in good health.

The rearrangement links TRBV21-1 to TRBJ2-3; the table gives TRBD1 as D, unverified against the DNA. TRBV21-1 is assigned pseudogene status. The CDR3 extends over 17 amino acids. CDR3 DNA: TGTGCCAGCAGCAAACGGACAGTGCATCCCAGCACAGATACGCAGTATTTT. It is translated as CASSKRTVHPSTDTQYF.

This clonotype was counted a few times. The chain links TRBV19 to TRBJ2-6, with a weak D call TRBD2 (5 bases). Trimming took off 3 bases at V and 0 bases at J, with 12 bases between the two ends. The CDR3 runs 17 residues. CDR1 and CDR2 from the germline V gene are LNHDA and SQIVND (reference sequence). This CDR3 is CASSIRRLGSGANVLTF. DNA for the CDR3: TGTGCCAGTAGTATTAGGAGGCTAGGCTCTGGGGCCAACGTCCTGACTTTC. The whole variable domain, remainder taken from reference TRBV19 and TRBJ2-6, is DGGITQSPKYLFRKEGQNVTLSCEQNLNHDAMYWYRQDPGQGLRLIYYSQIVNDFQKGDIAEGYSVSREKKESFPLTVTSAQKNPTAFYLCASSIRRLGSGANVLTFGAGSRLTVL.

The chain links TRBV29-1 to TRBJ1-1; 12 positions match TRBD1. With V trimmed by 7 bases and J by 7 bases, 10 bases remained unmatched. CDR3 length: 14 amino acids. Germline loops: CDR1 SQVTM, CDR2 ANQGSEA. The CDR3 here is CSGGDRGPLLEAFF. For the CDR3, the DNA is TGCAGCGGGGGGGACAGGGGGCCTCTACTTGAAGCTTTCTTT. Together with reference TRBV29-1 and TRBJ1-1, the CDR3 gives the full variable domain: SAVISQKPSRDICQRGTSLTIQCQVDSQVTMMFWYRQQPGQSLTLIATANQGSEATYESGFVIDKFPISRPNLTFSTLTVSNMSPEDSSIYLCSGGDRGPLLEAFFGQGTRLTVV.

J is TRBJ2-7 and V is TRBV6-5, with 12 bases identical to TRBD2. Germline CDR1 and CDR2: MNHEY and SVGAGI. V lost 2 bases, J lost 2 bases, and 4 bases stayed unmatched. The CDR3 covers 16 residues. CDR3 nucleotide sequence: TGTGCCAGCAGTTACAGGTCTAGCGGGAGGGCCTACGAGCAGTACTTC. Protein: CASSYRSSGRAYEQYF.

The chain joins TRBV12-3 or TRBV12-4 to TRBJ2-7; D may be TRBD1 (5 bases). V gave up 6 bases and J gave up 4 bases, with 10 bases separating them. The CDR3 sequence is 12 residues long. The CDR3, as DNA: TGTGCCAGCAGGATGACAGTTTACGAGCAGTACTTC. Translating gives CASRMTVYEQYF.

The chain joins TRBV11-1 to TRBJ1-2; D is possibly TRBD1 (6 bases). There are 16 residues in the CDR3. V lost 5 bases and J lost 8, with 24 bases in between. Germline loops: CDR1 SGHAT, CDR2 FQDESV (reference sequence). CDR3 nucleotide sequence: TGTGCCAGCAGCCACTTCGGCAGGGGTGGAGGTGGAGGCTACACCTTC. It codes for CASSHFGRGGGGGYTF.

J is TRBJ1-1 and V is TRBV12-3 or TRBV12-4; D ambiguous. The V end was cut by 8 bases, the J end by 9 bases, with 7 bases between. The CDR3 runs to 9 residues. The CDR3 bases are TGTGCCAGCGGGCCGAAAGCTTTCTTT. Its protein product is CASGPKAFF.

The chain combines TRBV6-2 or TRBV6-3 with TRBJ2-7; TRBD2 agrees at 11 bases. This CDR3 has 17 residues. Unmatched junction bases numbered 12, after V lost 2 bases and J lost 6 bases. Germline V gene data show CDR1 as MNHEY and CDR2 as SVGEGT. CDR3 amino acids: CASSYPLAGGFSPEQYF. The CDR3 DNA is TGTGCCAGCAGTTACCCCCTAGCGGGAGGCTTTAGTCCCGAGCAGTACTTC.

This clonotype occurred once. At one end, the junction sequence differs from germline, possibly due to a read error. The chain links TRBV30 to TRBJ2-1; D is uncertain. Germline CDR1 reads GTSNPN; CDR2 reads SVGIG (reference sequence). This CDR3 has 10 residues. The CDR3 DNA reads TGTGCCTGCGAATTTCGTGAGCGGTTCTTC. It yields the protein CACEFRERFF.

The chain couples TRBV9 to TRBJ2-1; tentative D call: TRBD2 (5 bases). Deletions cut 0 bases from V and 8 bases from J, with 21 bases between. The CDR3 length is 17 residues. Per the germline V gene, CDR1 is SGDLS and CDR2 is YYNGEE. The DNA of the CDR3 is TGTGCCAGCAGCGTAGACCACCCGGGAACCGATCGGGATGAGCAGTTCTTC. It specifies CASSVDHPGTDRDEQFF.

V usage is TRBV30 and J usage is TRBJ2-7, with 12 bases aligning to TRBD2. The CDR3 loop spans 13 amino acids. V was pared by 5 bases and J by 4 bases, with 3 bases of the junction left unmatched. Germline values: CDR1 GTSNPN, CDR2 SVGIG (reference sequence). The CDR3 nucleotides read TGTGCCTGGGGGACTAGCGGGTTTTACGAGCAGTACTTC. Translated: CAWGTSGFYEQYF.